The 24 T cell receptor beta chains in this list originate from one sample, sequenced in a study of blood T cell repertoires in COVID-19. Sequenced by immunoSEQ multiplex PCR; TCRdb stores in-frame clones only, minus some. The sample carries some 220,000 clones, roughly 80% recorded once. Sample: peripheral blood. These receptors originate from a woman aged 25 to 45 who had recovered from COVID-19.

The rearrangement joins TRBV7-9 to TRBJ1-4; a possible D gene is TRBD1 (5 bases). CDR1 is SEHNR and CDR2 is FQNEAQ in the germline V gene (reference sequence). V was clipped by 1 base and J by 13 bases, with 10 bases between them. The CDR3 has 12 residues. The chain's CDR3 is CASSLEWGGLFF. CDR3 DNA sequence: TGTGCCAGCAGCTTAGAATGGGGGGGACTGTTTTTT.

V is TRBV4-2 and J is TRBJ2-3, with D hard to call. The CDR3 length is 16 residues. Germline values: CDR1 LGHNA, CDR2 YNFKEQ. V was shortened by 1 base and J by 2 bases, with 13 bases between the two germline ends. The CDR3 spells CASSQATNSYTDTQYF. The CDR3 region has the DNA TGTGCCAGCAGCCAAGCCACAAATTCATACACAGATACGCAGTATTTT.

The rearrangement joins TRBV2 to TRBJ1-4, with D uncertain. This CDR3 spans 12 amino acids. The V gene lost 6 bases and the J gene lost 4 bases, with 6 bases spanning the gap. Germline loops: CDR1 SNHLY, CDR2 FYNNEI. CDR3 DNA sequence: TGTGCCAGCAGCGGGGTTAATGAAAAACTGTTTTTT. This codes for CASSGVNEKLFF.

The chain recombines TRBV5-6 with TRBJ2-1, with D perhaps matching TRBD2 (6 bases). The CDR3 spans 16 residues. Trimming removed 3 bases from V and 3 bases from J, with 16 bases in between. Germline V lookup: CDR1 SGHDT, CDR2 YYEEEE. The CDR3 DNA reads TGTGCCAGCAGCTCACCTAGCCGGAGGGGCTACAATGAGCAGTTCTTC. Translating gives CASSSPSRRGYNEQFF.

Here the CDR3 DNA reads TGTGCCAGCAACCTCGGACAAGGTGAAGCTTTCTTT. Protein: CASNLGQGEAFF. The chain employs TRBV7-9 and TRBJ1-1; D may be TRBD1 (5 bases). The ends were cut back, 7 bases at V and 7 bases at J, with 13 bases in the middle. CDR1 is SEHNR and CDR2 is FQNEAQ in the germline V gene (reference sequence). CDR3 length: 12 amino acids.

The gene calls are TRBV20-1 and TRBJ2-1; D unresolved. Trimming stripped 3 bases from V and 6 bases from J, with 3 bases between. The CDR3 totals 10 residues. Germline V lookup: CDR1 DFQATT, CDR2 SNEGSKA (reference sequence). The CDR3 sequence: CSASVNEQFF. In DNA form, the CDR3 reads TGCAGTGCTAGCGTCAATGAGCAGTTCTTC.

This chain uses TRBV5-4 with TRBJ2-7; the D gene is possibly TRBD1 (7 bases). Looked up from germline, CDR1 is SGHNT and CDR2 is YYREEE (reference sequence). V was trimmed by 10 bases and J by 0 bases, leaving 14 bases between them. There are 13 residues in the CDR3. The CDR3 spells CASRGDSSYEQYF. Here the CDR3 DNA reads TGTGCCTCAAGGGGGGACAGCTCCTACGAGCAGTACTTC. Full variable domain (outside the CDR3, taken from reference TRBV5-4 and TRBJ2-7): ETGVTQSPTHLIKTRGQQVTLRCSSQSGHNTVSWYQQALGQGPQFIFQYYREEENGRGNFPPRFSGLQFPNYSSELNVNALELDDSALYLCASRGDSSYEQYFGPGTRLTVT.

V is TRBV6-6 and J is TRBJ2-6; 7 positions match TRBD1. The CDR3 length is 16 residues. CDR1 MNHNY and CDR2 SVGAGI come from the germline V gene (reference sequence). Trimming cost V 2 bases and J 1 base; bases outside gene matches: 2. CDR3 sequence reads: CASSYRGLSGANVLTF. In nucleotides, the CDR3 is TGTGCCAGCAGTTACAGGGGGCTGTCTGGGGCCAACGTCCTGACTTTC.

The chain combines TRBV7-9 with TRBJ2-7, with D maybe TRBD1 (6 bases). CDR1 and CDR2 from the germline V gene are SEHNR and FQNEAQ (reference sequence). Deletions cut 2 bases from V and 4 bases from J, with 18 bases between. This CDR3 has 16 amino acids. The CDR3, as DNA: TGTGCCAGCAGCTTATTCCTCCGGGACAATATTTACGAGCAGTACTTC. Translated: CASSLFLRDNIYEQYF.

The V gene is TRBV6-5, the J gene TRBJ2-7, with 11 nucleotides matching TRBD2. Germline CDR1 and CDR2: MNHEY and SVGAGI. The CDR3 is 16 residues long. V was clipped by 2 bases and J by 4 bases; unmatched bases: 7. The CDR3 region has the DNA TGTGCCAGCAGTTACGGGACACTAGCGGGAGTGTACGAGCAGTACTTC. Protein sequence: CASSYGTLAGVYEQYF.

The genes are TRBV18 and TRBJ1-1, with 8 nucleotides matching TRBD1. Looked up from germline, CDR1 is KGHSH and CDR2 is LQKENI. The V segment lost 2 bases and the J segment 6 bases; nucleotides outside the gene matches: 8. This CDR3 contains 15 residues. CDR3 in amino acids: CASSPDRGLSAEAFF. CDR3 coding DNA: TGTGCCAGCTCACCAGACAGGGGCCTTTCCGCTGAAGCTTTCTTT.

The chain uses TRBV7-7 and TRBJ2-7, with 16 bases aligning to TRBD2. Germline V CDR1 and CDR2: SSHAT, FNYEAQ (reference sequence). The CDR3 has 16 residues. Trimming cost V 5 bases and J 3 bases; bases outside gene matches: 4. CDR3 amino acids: CASSPGLAGGVYEQYF. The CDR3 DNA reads TGTGCCAGCAGCCCGGGACTAGCGGGAGGGGTCTACGAGCAGTACTTC.

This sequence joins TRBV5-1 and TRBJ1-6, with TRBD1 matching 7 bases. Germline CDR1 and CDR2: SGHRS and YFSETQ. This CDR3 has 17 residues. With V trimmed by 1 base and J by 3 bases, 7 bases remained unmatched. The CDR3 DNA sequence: TGCGCCAGCAGCTTGACAGGACAGGCAGACTATAATTCACCCCTCCACTTT. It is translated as CASSLTGQADYNSPLHF.

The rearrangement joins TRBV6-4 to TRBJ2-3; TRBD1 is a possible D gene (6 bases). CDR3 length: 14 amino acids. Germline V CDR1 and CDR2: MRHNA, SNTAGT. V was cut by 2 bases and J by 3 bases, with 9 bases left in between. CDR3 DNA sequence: TGTGCCAGCAGTGACACAGGGTGGACAGATACGCAGTATTTT. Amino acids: CASSDTGWTDTQYF.

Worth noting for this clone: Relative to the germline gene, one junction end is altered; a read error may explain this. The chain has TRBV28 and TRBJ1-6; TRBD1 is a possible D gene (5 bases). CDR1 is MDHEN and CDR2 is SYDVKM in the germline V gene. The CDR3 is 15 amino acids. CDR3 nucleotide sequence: TGTGCCAGCAGTTTAAGGGACTTGTATAATTTACCCCTCCACTTT. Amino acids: CASSLRDLYNLPLHF.

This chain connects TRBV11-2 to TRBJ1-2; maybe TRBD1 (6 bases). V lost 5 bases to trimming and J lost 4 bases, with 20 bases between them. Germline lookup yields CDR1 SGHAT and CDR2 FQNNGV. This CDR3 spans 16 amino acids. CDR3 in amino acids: CASSKGGGAEIYGYTF. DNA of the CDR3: TGTGCCAGCAGCAAAGGCGGGGGGGCAGAAATCTATGGCTACACCTTC.

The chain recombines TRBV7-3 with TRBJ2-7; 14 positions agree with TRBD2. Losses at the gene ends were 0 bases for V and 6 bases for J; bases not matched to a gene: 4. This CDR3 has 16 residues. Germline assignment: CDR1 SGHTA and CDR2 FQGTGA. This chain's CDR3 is CASSLTGTSGSREQYF. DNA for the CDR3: TGTGCCAGCAGCTTAACAGGGACTAGCGGGAGCCGCGAGCAGTACTTC.

The chain's CDR3 is CATSRDRSWYF. The CDR3 DNA reads TGTGCCACCAGCAGAGATCGGTCCTGGTACTTC. V usage is TRBV15 and J usage is TRBJ2-7; D is unresolved. CDR1 and CDR2 (germline): LNHNV, YYDKDF (reference sequence). This CDR3 spans 11 amino acids. Trimming shortened V by 0 bases and J by 12 bases, and 9 bases separated the two germline ends.

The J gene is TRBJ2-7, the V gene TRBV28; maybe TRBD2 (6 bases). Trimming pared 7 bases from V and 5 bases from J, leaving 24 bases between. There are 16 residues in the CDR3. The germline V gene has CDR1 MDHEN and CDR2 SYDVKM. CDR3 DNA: TGTGCCAGCACTACAGTGGGACTCCCGTTAGTGGACGAGCAGTACTTC. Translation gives CASTTVGLPLVDEQYF.

CDR3 amino acids: CASSETGLTYKEKLFF. DNA for the CDR3: TGTGCCAGCAGTGAGACCGGACTGACTTATAAGGAAAAACTGTTTTTT. The gene calls are TRBV28 and TRBJ1-4; D not certain. In germline, CDR1 is MDHEN, CDR2 SYDVKM. V lost 5 bases, J lost 8 bases, and 21 bases lay in between. The CDR3 runs 16 residues.

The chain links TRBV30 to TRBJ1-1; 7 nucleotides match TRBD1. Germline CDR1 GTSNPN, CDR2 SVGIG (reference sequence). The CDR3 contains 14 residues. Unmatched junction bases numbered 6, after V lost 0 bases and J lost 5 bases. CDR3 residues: CAWSVIQGWTEAFF. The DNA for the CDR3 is TGTGCCTGGAGTGTAATACAGGGGTGGACTGAAGCTTTCTTT.

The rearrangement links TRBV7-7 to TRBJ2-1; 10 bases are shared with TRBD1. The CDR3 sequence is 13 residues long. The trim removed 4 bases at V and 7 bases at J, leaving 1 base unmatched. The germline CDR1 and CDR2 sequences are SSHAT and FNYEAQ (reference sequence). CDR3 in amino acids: CASSSGQGNEQFF. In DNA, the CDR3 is TGTGCCAGCAGCTCGGGACAGGGGAATGAGCAGTTCTTC.

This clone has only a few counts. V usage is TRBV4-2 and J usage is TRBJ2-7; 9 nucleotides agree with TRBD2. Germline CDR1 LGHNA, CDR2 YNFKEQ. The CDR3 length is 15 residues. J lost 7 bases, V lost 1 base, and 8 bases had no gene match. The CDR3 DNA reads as TGTGCCAGCAGCCAAGGCGTCGTAGCGGGAGTGGAGCAGTACTTC. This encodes CASSQGVVAGVEQYF.

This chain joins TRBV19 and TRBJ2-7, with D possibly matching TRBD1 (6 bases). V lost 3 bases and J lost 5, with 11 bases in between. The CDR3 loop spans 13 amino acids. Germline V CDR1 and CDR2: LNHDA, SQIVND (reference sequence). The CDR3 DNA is TGTGCCAGTAGTATTTTACAGGGAGACGAGCAGTACTTC. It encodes CASSILQGDEQYF.